Below, 3 T cell receptor beta chains from the same sample are listed, as sequenced in a study of T cells after yellow fever vaccination. TCRdb called the 5' RACE reads again in MiXCR, with one record for every CDR3 protein. Here the sample spans fewer than 400,000 distinct CDR3 sequences, about 6% being singletons. The source material was PBMCs, sampled 5 days after the yellow fever booster vaccination. The receptors here all came from a young man who received the YFV17D yellow fever vaccine.

Many counts were recorded for this clonotype. The chain recombines TRBV30 with TRBJ2-3; D remains unclear. The CDR3 loop spans 13 amino acids. Germline CDR1 and CDR2: GTSNPN and SVGIG (reference sequence). V dropped 0 bases and J dropped 0 bases, with 4 bases sitting between them. In DNA form, the CDR3 reads TGTGCCTGGAGTGTACTTAGCACAGATACGCAGTATTTT. It yields the protein CAWSVLSTDTQYF.

This sequence joins TRBV20-1 and TRBJ2-7; 8 bases fit TRBD1. Germline V CDR1 and CDR2: DFQATT, SNEGSKA (reference sequence). The J segment lost 0 bases and the V segment lost 3 bases, leaving 10 bases of the junction unmatched. This CDR3 comprises 16 residues. The chain's CDR3 is CSASGEGDRSSYEQYF. The CDR3 bases are TGCAGTGCTAGTGGGGAAGGGGACAGGAGCTCCTACGAGCAGTACTTC.

V usage is TRBV7-9 and J usage is TRBJ2-5; D is unresolved. Germline CDR1 and CDR2: SEHNR and FQNEAQ (reference sequence). Trimming removed 8 bases at V and 6 bases at J, with 4 bases between. The length of the CDR3 is 9 residues. CDR3 sequence: CASCKTQYF. The DNA for the CDR3 is TGTGCCAGCTGTAAGACCCAGTACTTC.